This T cell receptor (beta chain) is drawn from a study of immune heterogeneity within non-small cell lung tumors. Regarding the study as a whole: Local T-cell clonality tracked local tumor mutational burden, showing a moderate yet significant relationship (R about 0.34).

The ends lost 5 bases at V and 1 base at J; junction bases unmatched: 3. This CDR3 is 14 amino acids long. The germline V gene has CDR1 PRHDT and CDR2 FYEKMQ (reference sequence). This clonotype was counted a few times. What it binds is unknown. At 550 to 600 ng per sample, bulk tumor genomic DNA provided the template. Several biopsies were spaced far apart within each primary tumor and obtained as surgery took place. Curative surgical treatment was performed in patients who had newly diagnosed, untreated non-small cell lung cancer. Multiplex PCR with 32 V and 13 J primers amplified TCR beta CDR3. MiXCR, applied by TCRdb to the multiplex PCR reads, yields one record per CDR3 protein. This table holds around 3,800 distinct CDR3 sequences, around 30% found once.

Sequenced material: lung tumor tissue. The TCR was taken from a man between 60 and 70 years old with non-small cell lung cancer. The chain combines TRBV13 with TRBJ2-5, with TRBD1 matching 8 bases. The CDR3 reads CASSTGTGQETQYF. CDR3 nucleotide sequence: TGTGCCAGCAGCACTGGGACAGGCCAAGAGACCCAGTACTTC.